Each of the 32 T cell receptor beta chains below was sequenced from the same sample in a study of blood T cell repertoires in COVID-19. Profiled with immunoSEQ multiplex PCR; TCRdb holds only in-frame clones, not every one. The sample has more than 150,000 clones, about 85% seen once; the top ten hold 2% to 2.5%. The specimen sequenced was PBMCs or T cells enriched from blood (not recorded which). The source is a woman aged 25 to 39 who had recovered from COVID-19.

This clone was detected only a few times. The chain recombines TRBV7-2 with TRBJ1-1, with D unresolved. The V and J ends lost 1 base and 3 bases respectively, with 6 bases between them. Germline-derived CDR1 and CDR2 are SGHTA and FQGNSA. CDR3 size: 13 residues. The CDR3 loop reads CASSLVADTEAFF. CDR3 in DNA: TGTGCCAGCAGCTTAGTCGCGGACACTGAAGCTTTCTTT.

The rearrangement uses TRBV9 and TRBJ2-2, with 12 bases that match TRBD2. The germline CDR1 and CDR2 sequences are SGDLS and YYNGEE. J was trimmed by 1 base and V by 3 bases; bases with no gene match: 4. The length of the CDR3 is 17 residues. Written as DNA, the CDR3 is TGTGCCAGCAGCGCGGGACTAGCGGGTGTGAACACCGGGGAGCTGTTTTTT. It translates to CASSAGLAGVNTGELFF.

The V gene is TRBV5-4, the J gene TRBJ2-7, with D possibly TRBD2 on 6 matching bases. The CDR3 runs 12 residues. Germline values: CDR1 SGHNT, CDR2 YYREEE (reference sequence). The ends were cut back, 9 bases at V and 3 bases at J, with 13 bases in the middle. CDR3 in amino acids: CATTQEGYEQYF. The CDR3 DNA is TGTGCCACCACACAGGAGGGCTACGAGCAGTACTTC.

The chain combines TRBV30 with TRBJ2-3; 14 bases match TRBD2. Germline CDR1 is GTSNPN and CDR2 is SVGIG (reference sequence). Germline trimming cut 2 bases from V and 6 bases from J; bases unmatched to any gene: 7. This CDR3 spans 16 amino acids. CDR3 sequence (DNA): TGTGCCTGGAGTTCCCGACTAGCGGGGGGGCCGGATACGCAGTATTTT. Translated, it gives CAWSSRLAGGPDTQYF.

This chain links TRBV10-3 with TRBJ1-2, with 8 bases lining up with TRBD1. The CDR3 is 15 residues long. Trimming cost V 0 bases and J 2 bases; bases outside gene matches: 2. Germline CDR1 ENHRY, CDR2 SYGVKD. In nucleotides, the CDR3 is TGTGCCATCAGTGAGTCGACAGGGGAAAACTATGGCTACACCTTC. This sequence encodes CAISESTGENYGYTF.

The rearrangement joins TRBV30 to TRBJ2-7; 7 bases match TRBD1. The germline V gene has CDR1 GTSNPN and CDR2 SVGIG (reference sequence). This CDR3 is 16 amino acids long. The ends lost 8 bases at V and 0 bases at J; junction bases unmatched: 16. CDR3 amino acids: CARERLQGRSSYEQYF. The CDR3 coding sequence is TGTGCCCGAGAAAGGTTACAGGGGCGCAGCTCCTACGAGCAGTACTTC. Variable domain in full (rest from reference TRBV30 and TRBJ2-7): SQTIHQWPATLVQPVGSPLSLECTVEGTSNPNLYWYRQAAGRGLQLLFYSVGIGQISSEVPQNLSASRPQDRQFILSSKKLLLSDSGFYLCARERLQGRSSYEQYFGPGTRLTVT.

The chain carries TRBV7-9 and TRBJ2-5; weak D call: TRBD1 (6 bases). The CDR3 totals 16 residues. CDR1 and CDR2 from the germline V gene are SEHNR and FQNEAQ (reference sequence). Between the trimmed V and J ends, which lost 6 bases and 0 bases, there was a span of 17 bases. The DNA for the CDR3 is TGTGCCAGCAGGGTAGTGGGACATGAGTACCAAGAGACCCAGTACTTC. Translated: CASRVVGHEYQETQYF.

The CDR3 loop reads CAWRTGPQETQYF. CDR3 nucleotide sequence: TGTGCCTGGAGGACGGGTCCTCAAGAGACCCAGTACTTC. The V and J genes are TRBV30 and TRBJ2-5, with unresolved D. V lost 3 bases, J lost 2 bases, and 10 bases lay in between. Germline CDR1 reads GTSNPN; CDR2 reads SVGIG (reference sequence). CDR3 size: 13 residues.

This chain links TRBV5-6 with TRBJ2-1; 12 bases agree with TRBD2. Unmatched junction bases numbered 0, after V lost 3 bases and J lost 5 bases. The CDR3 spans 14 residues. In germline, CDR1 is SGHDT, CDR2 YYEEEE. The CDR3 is CASSSSGGDNEQFF. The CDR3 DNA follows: TGTGCCAGCAGCTCTAGCGGGGGGGACAATGAGCAGTTCTTC.

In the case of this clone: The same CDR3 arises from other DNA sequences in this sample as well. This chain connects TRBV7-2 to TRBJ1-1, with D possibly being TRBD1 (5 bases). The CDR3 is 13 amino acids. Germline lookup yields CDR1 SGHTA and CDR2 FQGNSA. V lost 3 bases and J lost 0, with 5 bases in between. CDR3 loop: CASSLDMNTEAFF. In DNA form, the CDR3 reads TGTGCCAGCAGCTTGGACATGAACACTGAAGCTTTCTTT. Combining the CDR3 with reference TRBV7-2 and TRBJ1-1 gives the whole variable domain GAGVSQSPSNKVTEKGKDVELRCDPISGHTALYWYRQSLGQGLEFLIYFQGNSAPDKSGLPSDRFSAERTGGSVSTLTIQRTQQEDSAVYLCASSLDMNTEAFFGQGTRLTVV.

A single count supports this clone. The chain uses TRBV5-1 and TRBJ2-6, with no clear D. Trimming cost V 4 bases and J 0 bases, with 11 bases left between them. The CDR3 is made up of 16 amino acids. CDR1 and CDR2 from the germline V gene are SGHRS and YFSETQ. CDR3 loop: CASSTVQASGANVLTF. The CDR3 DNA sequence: TGCGCCAGCAGCACCGTCCAGGCCTCTGGGGCCAACGTCCTGACTTTC.

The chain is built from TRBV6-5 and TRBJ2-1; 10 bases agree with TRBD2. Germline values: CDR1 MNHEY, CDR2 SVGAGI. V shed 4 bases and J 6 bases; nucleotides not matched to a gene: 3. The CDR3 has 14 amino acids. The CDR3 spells CASSFGTSVNEQFF. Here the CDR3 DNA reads TGTGCCAGCAGTTTCGGGACTAGCGTCAATGAGCAGTTCTTC.

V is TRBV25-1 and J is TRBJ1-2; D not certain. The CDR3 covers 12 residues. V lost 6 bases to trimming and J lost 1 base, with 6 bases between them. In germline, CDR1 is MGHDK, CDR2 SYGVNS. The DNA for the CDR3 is TGTGCCAGCAGCCCCAATAACTATGGCTACACCTTC. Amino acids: CASSPNNYGYTF.

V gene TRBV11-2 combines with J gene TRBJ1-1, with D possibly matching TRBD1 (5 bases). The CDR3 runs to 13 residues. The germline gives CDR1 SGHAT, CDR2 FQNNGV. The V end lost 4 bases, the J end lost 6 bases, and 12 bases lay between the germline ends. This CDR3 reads CASSSSPGAEAFF. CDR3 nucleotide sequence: TGTGCCAGCAGCTCCTCTCCGGGGGCTGAAGCTTTCTTT.

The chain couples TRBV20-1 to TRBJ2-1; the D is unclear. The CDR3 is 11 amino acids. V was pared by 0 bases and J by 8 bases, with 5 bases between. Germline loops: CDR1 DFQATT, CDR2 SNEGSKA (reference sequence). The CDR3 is CSARDKHEQFF. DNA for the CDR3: TGCAGTGCTAGAGATAAGCATGAGCAGTTCTTC.

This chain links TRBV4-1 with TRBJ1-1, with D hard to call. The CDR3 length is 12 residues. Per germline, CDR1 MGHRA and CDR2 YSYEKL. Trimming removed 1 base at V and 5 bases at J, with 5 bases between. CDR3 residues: CASSQARTEAFF. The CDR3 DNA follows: TGCGCCAGCAGCCAAGCACGGACTGAAGCTTTCTTT.

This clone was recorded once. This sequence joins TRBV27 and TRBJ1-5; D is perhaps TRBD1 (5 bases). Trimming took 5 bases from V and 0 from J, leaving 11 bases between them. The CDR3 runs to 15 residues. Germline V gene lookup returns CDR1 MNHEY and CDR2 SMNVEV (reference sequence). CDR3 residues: CASSEDNYSNQPQHF. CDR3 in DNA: TGTGCCAGCAGTGAGGACAACTATAGCAATCAGCCCCAGCATTTT.

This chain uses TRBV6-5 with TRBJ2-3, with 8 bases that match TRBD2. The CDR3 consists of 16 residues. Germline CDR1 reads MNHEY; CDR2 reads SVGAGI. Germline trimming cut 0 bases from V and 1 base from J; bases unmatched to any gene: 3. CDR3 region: CASSYSVRGGTDTQYF. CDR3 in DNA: TGTGCCAGCAGTTACTCGGTGCGGGGGGGCACAGATACGCAGTATTTT.

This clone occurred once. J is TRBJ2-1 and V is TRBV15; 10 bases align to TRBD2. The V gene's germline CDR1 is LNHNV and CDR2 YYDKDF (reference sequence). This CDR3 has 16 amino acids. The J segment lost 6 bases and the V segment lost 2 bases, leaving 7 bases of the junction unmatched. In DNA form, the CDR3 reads TGTGCCACCAGCAGAAGAACTAGCGGGACCATCAATGAGCAGTTCTTC. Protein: CATSRRTSGTINEQFF.

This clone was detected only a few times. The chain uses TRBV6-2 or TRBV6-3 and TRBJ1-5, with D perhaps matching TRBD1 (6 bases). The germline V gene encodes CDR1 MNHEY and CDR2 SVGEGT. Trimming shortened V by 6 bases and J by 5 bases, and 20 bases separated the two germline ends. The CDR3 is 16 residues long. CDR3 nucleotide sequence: TGTGCCAGCAGCCCAGGGACGTCTGAGGGGGATCAGCCCCAGCATTTT. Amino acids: CASSPGTSEGDQPQHF.

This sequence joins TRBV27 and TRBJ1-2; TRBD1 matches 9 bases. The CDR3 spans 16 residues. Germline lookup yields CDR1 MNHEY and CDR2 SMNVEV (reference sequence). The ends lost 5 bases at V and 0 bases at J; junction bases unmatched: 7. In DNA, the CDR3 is TGTGCCAGCAGTCTAGGGACAGGGACTGCTAACTATGGCTACACCTTC. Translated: CASSLGTGTANYGYTF.

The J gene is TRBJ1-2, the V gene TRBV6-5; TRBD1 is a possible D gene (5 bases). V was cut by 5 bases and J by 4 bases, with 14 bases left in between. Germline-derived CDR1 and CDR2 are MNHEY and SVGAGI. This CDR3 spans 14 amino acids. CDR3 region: CASSSVGRPYGYTF. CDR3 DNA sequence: TGTGCCAGCAGTAGTGTGGGGCGGCCCTATGGCTACACCTTC.

The CDR3 loop reads CASSVSSSYNSPLHF. CDR3 bases: TGTGCCAGCAGCGTTTCGAGCTCCTATAATTCACCCCTCCACTTT. V usage is TRBV11-2 and J usage is TRBJ1-6, with D hard to call. The CDR3 has 15 residues. CDR1 and CDR2 (germline): SGHAT, FQNNGV. V lost 5 bases and J 0 bases, leaving 8 bases between the germline ends.

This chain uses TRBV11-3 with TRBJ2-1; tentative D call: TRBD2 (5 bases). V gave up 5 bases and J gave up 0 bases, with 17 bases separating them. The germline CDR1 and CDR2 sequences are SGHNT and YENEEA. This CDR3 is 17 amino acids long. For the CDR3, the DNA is TGTGCCAGCAGCGCACGACTAAACCCTAGCTCCTACAATGAGCAGTTCTTC. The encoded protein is CASSARLNPSSYNEQFF.

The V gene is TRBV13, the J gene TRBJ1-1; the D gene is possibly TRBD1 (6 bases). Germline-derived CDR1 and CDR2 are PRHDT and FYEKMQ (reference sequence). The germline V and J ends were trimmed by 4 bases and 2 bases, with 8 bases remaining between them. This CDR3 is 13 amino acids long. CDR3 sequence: CASSSRGNTEAFF. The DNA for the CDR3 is TGTGCCAGCAGCTCCAGGGGAAACACTGAAGCTTTCTTT.

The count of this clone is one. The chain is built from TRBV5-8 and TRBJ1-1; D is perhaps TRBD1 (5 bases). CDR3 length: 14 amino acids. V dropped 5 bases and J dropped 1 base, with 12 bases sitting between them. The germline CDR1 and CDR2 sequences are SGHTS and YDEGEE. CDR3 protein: CASSPGGENTEAFF. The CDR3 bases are TGTGCCAGCAGTCCGGGGGGGGAGAACACTGAAGCTTTCTTT. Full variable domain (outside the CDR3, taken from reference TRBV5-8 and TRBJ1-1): EAGVTQSPTHLIKTRGQQATLRCSPISGHTSVYWYQQALGLGLQFLLWYDEGEERNRGNFPPRFSGRQFPNYSSELNVNALELEDSALYLCASSPGGENTEAFFGQGTRLTVV.

The CDR3 nucleotides are TGTGCCAGCAGCAGGCTATCGCAGGGGAACACTGAAGCTTTCTTT. Amino acids: CASSRLSQGNTEAFF. The rearrangement joins TRBV5-5 to TRBJ1-1; TRBD1 might be the D (5 bases). The CDR3 sequence is 15 residues long. CDR1 SGHKS and CDR2 YYEKEE come from the germline V gene (reference sequence). The V and J ends lost 4 bases and 1 base respectively, with 14 bases between them.

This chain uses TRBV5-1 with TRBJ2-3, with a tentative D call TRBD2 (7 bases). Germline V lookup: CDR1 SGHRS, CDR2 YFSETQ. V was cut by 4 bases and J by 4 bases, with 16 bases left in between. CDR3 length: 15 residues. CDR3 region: CASSPLGGGPDTQYF. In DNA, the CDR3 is TGCGCCAGCAGCCCTCTTGGGGGGGGGCCAGATACGCAGTATTTT.

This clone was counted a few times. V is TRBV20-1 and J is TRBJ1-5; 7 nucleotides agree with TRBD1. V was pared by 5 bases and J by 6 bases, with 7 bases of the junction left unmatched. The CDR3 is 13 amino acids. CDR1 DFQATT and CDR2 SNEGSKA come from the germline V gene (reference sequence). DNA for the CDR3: TGCAGTGCTGGTGGACAGGAAAGTCAGCCCCAGCATTTT. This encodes CSAGGQESQPQHF.

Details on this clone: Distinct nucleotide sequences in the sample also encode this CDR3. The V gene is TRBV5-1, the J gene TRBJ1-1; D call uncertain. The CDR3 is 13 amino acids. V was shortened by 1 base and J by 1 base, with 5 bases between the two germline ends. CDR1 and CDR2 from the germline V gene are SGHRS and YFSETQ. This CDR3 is CASSLQENTEAFF. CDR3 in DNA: TGCGCCAGCAGCTTGCAGGAGAACACTGAAGCTTTCTTT.

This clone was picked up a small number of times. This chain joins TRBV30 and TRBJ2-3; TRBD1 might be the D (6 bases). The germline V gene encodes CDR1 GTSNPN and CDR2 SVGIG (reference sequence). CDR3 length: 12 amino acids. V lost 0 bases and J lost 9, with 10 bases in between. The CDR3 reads CAWSVQGGTQYF. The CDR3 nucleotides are TGTGCCTGGAGTGTACAAGGGGGAACGCAGTATTTT.

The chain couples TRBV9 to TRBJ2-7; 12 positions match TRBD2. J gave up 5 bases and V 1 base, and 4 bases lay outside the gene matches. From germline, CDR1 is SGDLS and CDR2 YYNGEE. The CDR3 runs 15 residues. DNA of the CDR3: TGTGCCAGCAGCGTAAGACTAGCGGGAGAAGACGAGCAGTACTTC. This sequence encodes CASSVRLAGEDEQYF. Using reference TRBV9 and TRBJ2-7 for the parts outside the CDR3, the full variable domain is DSGVTQTPKHLITATGQRVTLRCSPRSGDLSVYWYQQSLDQGLQFLIQYYNGEERAKGNILERFSAQQFPDLHSELNLSSLELGDSALYFCASSVRLAGEDEQYFGPGTRLTVT.